This T cell receptor (beta chain) was recovered during a study of vaccination effects on CD4 cells after COVID-19. Study-wide background: Vaccine administered to participants consisted of two doses of either BNT162b2 or mRNA-1273. Findings of the study overall: Only a few convalescent patients and no early post-infection timepoints featured in the study.

Trimming removed 2 bases from V and 7 bases from J, with 0 bases in between. Germline values: CDR1 SGHTA, CDR2 FQGNSA. This CDR3 spans 11 amino acids. Worth noting for this clone: Its cognate antigen is unknown.

Method: immunoSEQ multiplex PCR; TCRdb's copy keeps in-frame clones and lacks some. The table includes 30,000 to 35,000 clones, 55% to 85% detected once. The ViraFEST assay expanded antigen-specific CD4+ T cells with viral peptide pools before sequencing. Cultured cells yielded isolated CD4+ T cells after roughly 11 days. Vaccine recipients had no previous SARS-CoV-2 infection; their nucleocapsid antibodies were negative. The source was CD4+ T cells from PBMCs cultured with HCoV-OC43 spike peptides, collected before COVID-19 vaccination. The subset here: HCoV-OC43 spike overlapping peptide pool stimulation. The rearrangement uses TRBV7-2 and TRBJ1-6; no reliable D call. The receptor comes from a human donor who received a COVID-19 vaccine. The DNA of the CDR3 is TGTGCCAGCAGCTTAAATTCACCCCTCCACTTT. It specifies CASSLNSPLHF.